One and the same sample provided the 20 T cell receptor beta chains below, sequenced in a study of T cell repertoires in cytomegalovirus infection. TCRdb reprocessed the reads with MiXCR, giving one entry per CDR3 protein. The table records roughly 600,000 distinct CDR3 sequences, 20% to 25% of them present only once. Material: CD8+ T cells from PBMCs. The source of these receptors is a human donor in good health (CMV status not recorded). Some clones in this sample may be carry-over from other donors' samples.

This clonotype showed up many times. The chain employs TRBV7-9 and TRBJ2-1, with unresolved D. V gave up 8 bases and J gave up 1 base, with 12 bases separating them. The germline gives CDR1 SEHNR, CDR2 FQNEAQ (reference sequence). The CDR3 contains 14 residues. DNA for the CDR3: TGTGCCAGCTCGAGGCCCACGTCCTACAATGAGCAGTTCTTC. It encodes CASSRPTSYNEQFF.

This clonotype was recorded at least ten times. J is TRBJ2-2 and V is TRBV11-2; TRBD2 agrees at 7 bases. The V gene's germline CDR1 is SGHAT and CDR2 FQNNGV. The CDR3 runs to 17 residues. The V segment lost 6 bases and the J segment 0 bases; nucleotides outside the gene matches: 10. The CDR3 DNA is TGTGCCAGCAGGGGTCGGGGGGAGGCGGCGAACACCGGGGAGCTGTTTTTT. The encoded protein is CASRGRGEAANTGELFF.

The V and J genes are TRBV6-2 or TRBV6-3 and TRBJ2-7; D not resolved. The V gene lost 6 bases and the J gene lost 7 bases, with 10 bases spanning the gap. The germline V gene has CDR1 MNHEY and CDR2 SVGEGT. The CDR3 is 11 residues long. The CDR3, as DNA: TGTGCCAGCAGCACACTAAGGGAGCAGTACTTC. The encoded protein is CASSTLREQYF.

The table lists this clonotype with many counts. V is TRBV19 and J is TRBJ1-1; D might be TRBD1 (5 bases). Looked up from germline, CDR1 is LNHDA and CDR2 is SQIVND (reference sequence). Trimming removed 5 bases at V and 2 bases at J, with 15 bases between. This CDR3 has 15 amino acids. The CDR3 DNA follows: TGTGCCAGTAGTCCAAAGTGGGGGGACAACACTGAAGCTTTCTTT. This codes for CASSPKWGDNTEAFF.

This clonotype was recorded a few times. The chain combines TRBV4-1 with TRBJ2-5; perhaps D is TRBD1 or TRBD2 (5 bases each). This CDR3 contains 17 residues. Looked up from germline, CDR1 is MGHRA and CDR2 is YSYEKL. Trimming left V 1 base short and J 1 base short, with 16 bases between. The CDR3 DNA is TGCGCCAGCAGCCAAGTGATTTCGGTCGGGGCCCAAGAGACCCAGTACTTC. Translation: CASSQVISVGAQETQYF.

This clonotype was counted at least ten times. V and J are TRBV7-6 and TRBJ2-7; 7 nucleotides align to TRBD1. The V segment lost 5 bases and the J segment 3 bases; nucleotides outside the gene matches: 7. From germline, CDR1 is SGHVS and CDR2 FNYEAQ. The CDR3 totals 14 residues. This CDR3 reads CASSPPGTDYEQYF. In DNA form, the CDR3 reads TGTGCCAGCAGCCCTCCCGGGACAGACTACGAGCAGTACTTC.

This clonotype occurred many times. The chain employs TRBV7-2 and TRBJ1-3; 8 bases fit TRBD1. CDR1 is SGHTA and CDR2 is FQGNSA in the germline V gene. The ends lost 2 bases at V and 5 bases at J; junction bases unmatched: 8. The CDR3 is 16 residues long. CDR3: CASSLFPDRDRNTIYF. The CDR3 coding sequence is TGTGCCAGCAGCTTATTCCCGGACAGGGACCGAAACACCATATATTTT.

This clonotype showed up just a few times. The CDR3 sequence: CATSREPTGRDTEAFF. In DNA form, the CDR3 reads TGTGCCACCAGCAGAGAGCCGACAGGGCGGGACACTGAAGCTTTCTTT. The chain joins TRBV15 to TRBJ1-1, with 7 bases that match TRBD1. CDR3 size: 16 residues. The germline gives CDR1 LNHNV, CDR2 YYDKDF (reference sequence). V trimming: 0 bases; J trimming: 3 bases; junction bases outside the gene matches: 7.

This clonotype was counted many times. V is TRBV28 and J is TRBJ1-1; D gene unclear. CDR3 length: 15 residues. The V end was cut by 3 bases, the J end by 1 base, with 12 bases between. Germline assignment: CDR1 MDHEN and CDR2 SYDVKM. The CDR3 nucleotides are TGTGCCAGCAGTTTTTCGGCACCCAGGAACACTGAAGCTTTCTTT. Amino acids: CASSFSAPRNTEAFF. Drawing the rest from reference TRBV28 and TRBJ1-1, the complete variable domain is DVKVTQSSRYLVKRTGEKVFLECVQDMDHENMFWYRQDPGLGLRLIYFSYDVKMKEKGDIPEGYSVSREKKERFSLILESASTNQTSMYLCASSFSAPRNTEAFFGQGTRLTVV.

This clonotype occurred many times. The genes are TRBV7-6 and TRBJ1-2; 12 nucleotides match TRBD1. This CDR3 is built from 15 residues. Losses at the gene ends were 3 bases for V and 5 bases for J; bases not matched to a gene: 4. Germline loops: CDR1 SGHVS, CDR2 FNYEAQ. The CDR3 protein is CASSFGTGGSYGYTF. CDR3 bases: TGTGCCAGCAGCTTTGGGACAGGGGGCAGTTATGGCTACACCTTC.

On this clonotype: An end of the junction does not agree with germline; a read error may underlie this. This chain joins TRBV7-6 and TRBJ2-7, with D possibly TRBD2 on 7 matching bases. The CDR3 extends over 16 amino acids. From germline, CDR1 is SGHVS and CDR2 FNYEAQ. Here the CDR3 reads CVSSLGGGGTVYEQYF. DNA for the CDR3: TGTGTCAGCAGCTTAGGGGGGGGAGGGACTGTGTACGAGCAGTACTTC.

This clonotype has only a few counts. The rearrangement joins TRBV29-1 to TRBJ2-1; D is unresolved. Germline V gives CDR1 SQVTM, CDR2 ANQGSEA. V lost 4 bases, J lost 12 bases, and 16 bases lay in between. There are 12 residues in the CDR3. The CDR3 coding sequence is TGCAGCGTTGGGTACGACACCCGCTCGCAGTTCTTC. It encodes CSVGYDTRSQFF.

This clonotype was recorded many times. The chain employs TRBV7-2 and TRBJ2-1; either TRBD1 or TRBD2 may supply D (5 bases each). The V and J ends lost 6 bases and 4 bases respectively, with 19 bases between them. CDR1 is SGHTA and CDR2 is FQGNSA in the germline V gene. This CDR3 has 16 residues. DNA of the CDR3: TGTGCCAGCAGTTTTTGGGGGACGGCCGCTTACAATGAGCAGTTCTTC. Translated: CASSFWGTAAYNEQFF.

In this sample, this clonotype turned up a few times. A much larger clone is a single base away; this may be a read error. The chain is built from TRBV7-8 and TRBJ2-3, with D unclear. The assigned J gene may be wrong: the sequence end matches TRBJ1-5 better. The CDR3 runs to 16 residues. Germline values: CDR1 SGHVS, CDR2 FQNEAQ. This CDR3 is CASSLWATGSTDTQHF. The DNA for the CDR3 is TGTGCCAGCAGCTTATGGGCCACCGGTAGCACAGATACGCAGCATTTT.

This clonotype has a handful of counts. This chain connects TRBV4-1 to TRBJ2-7; TRBD1 is a possible D gene (5 bases). The CDR3 sequence is 17 residues long. V was trimmed by 4 bases and J by 3 bases, leaving 22 bases between them. Germline values: CDR1 MGHRA, CDR2 YSYEKL. Here the CDR3 DNA reads TGCGCCAGCAGCCGTGAGATCACAGGTTTTATTAGCTACGAGCAGTACGTC. It yields the protein CASSREITGFISYEQYV.

This chain uses TRBV28 with TRBJ2-3; TRBD1 matches at 9 bases. Germline values: CDR1 MDHEN, CDR2 SYDVKM. V gave up 7 bases and J gave up 5 bases; unmatched junction bases: 10. The CDR3 is 15 amino acids. The CDR3 sequence is CASNFPRTGEDTQYF. CDR3 in DNA: TGTGCCAGCAATTTTCCTCGGACAGGGGAAGATACGCAGTATTTT. The full variable domain, completed using reference TRBV28 and TRBJ2-3, is DVKVTQSSRYLVKRTGEKVFLECVQDMDHENMFWYRQDPGLGLRLIYFSYDVKMKEKGDIPEGYSVSREKKERFSLILESASTNQTSMYLCASNFPRTGEDTQYFGPGTRLTVL.

This chain joins TRBV7-3 and TRBJ1-2; tentatively, D is TRBD1 (5 bases). There are 15 residues in the CDR3. The V and J ends lost 5 bases and 2 bases respectively, with 15 bases between them. CDR1 and CDR2 from the germline V gene are SGHTA and FQGTGA. The CDR3 protein is CASSIEGSLNYGYTF. The CDR3 DNA is TGTGCCAGCAGCATTGAGGGGAGCCTAAACTATGGCTACACCTTC.

The V gene is TRBV2, the J gene TRBJ1-2; D is unresolved. Trimming removed 8 bases from V and 8 bases from J, with 12 bases in between. The CDR3 covers 11 residues. CDR1 and CDR2 from the germline V gene are SNHLY and FYNNEI. CDR3 sequence: CASPRAAGYTF. CDR3 nucleotide sequence: TGTGCCAGCCCAAGGGCAGCCGGCTACACCTTC. The complete variable domain, with remaining parts taken from reference TRBV2 and TRBJ1-2, reads EPEVTQTPSHQVTQMGQEVILRCVPISNHLYFYWYRQILGQKVEFLVSFYNNEISEKSEIFDDQFSVERPDGSNFTLKIRSTKLEDSAMYFCASPRAAGYTFGSGTRLTVV.

The chain carries TRBV25-1 and TRBJ2-1; D is possibly TRBD1 (6 bases). Germline V gene sequence: CDR1 MGHDK, CDR2 SYGVNS. The ends were cut back, 4 bases at V and 2 bases at J, with 12 bases in the middle. This CDR3 comprises 15 residues. CDR3 sequence (DNA): TGTGCCAGCAGTGGGCAGGGGCACCCCTACAATGAGCAGTTCTTC. Protein sequence: CASSGQGHPYNEQFF.

As concerns this clonotype: Possible read error: a much larger clone is one base away. The V and J genes are TRBV12-3 or TRBV12-4 and TRBJ1-5, with D possibly being TRBD1 (5 bases). V lost 3 bases and J 7 bases, leaving 19 bases between the germline ends. CDR3 size: 16 residues. The CDR3 region is CASSFEPEGAKQPQHF. In DNA form, the CDR3 reads TGTGCCAGCAGTTTCGAGCCCGAAGGGGCCAAACAGCCCCAGCATTTT.